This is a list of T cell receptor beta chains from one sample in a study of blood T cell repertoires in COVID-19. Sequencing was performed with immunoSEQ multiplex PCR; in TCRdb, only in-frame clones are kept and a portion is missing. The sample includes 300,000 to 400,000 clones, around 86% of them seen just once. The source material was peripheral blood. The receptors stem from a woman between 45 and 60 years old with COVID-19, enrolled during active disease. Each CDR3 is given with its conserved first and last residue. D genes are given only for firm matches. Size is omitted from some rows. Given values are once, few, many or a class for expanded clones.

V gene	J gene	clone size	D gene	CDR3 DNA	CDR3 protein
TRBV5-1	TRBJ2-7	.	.	TGCGCCAGCAATCGCGGGACAGTTGAATCCTACGAGCAGTACTTC	CASNRGTVESYEQYF
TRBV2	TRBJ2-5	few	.	TGTGCCAGCAGTGATTGGGGGCGGGAGACCCAGTACTTC	CASSDWGRETQYF
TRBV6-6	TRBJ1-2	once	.	TGTGCCAGCAGTTACCACCGGAAACAGGGAGACTATGGCTACACCTTC	CASSYHRKQGDYGYTF
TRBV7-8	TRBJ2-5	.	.	TGTGCCAGCAGCCTAGGGGCTAATTTTCAAGAGACCCAGTACTTC	CASSLGANFQETQYF
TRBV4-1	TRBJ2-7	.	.	TGCGCCAGCAGCCCGGGAGTAGGGGTCTACGAGCAGTACTTC	CASSPGVGVYEQYF
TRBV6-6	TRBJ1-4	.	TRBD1	TGTGCCAGCACCTCACGACAGGGCACTAATGAAAAACTGTTTTTT	CASTSRQGTNEKLFF
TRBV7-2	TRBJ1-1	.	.	TGTGCCAGCAGCTTAGCGAGGGCGACGAACACTGAAGCTTTCTTT	CASSLARATNTEAFF
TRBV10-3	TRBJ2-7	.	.	TGTGCCATCGGCGCTTCGGGTTTAGAGCAGTACTTC	CAIGASGLEQYF
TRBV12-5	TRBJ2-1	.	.	TGTGCTAGTGGTCTGGGACGGCAGGGCGCTCGGGTCAATGAGCAGTTCTTC	CASGLGRQGARVNEQFF
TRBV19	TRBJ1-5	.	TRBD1	TGTGCCGCTAACGATGGGACAGGGGTCTTCCAGCCCCAGCATTTT	CAANDGTGVFQPQHF
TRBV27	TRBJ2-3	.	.	TGTGCCAGCAGTTTATCGACAGTAACAGATACGCAGTATTTT	CASSLSTVTDTQYF
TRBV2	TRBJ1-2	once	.	TGTGCCAGCAACCAGGGGTTGGGTTTCGGCTATGGCTACACCTTC	CASNQGLGFGYGYTF
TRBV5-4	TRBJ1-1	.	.	TGTGCCAGCAGCTTGCACGGGGGGCAGGGTGAAGCTTTCTTT	CASSLHGGQGEAFF
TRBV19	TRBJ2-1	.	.	TGTGCCAGTAGTATAGGTTTCCGGGTGGAGCAGTTCTTC	CASSIGFRVEQFF
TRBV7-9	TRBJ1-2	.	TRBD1	TGTGCCAGCAGCTCGCATTACAGGGGTGCGGCACATGGCTACACCTTC	CASSSHYRGAAHGYTF
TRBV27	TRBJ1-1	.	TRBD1	TGTGCCAGCAGTTTGGCCAGGGGGTACACTGAAGCTTTCTTT	CASSLARGYTEAFF
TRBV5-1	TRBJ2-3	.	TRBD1	TGCGCCAGCAGCTTGCGACCGGGACAGGGACGCACAGATACGCAGTATTTT	CASSLRPGQGRTDTQYF
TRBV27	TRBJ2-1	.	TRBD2	TGTGCCAGCAGTCGGACAGGTTCTAGCGGGGGGAATGAGCAGTTCTTC	CASSRTGSSGGNEQFF
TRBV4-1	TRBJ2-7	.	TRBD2	TGCGCCAGCAGCCAAGATGGTCGCGGGAGCTACGAGCAGTACTTC	CASSQDGRGSYEQYF
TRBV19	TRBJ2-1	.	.	TGTGCCAGTAGTATAGACCCGCAGGGATACAATGAGCAGTTCTTC	CASSIDPQGYNEQFF
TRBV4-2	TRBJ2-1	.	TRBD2	TGTGCCAGCAGCCAGGCGACTAGCGCCTCCTACAATGAGCAGTTCTTC	CASSQATSASYNEQFF
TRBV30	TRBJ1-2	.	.	TGTGCCTGGCCCACACGAAGAGGCTACACCTTC	CAWPTRRGYTF
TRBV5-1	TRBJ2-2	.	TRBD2	TGCGCCAGCAGCCCCAGCGGGAGGTCCGCGGGCGGGGAGCTGTTTTTT	CASSPSGRSAGGELFF
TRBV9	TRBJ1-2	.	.	TGTGCCAGCAGCGGAGTTCACGAGTTACTTAACTATGGCTACACCTTC	CASSGVHELLNYGYTF
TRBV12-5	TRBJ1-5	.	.	TGTGCTAGTGGTTTCGGCCATACGGGAGGCTATCAGCCCCAGCATTTT	CASGFGHTGGYQPQHF
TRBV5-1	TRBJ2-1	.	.	TGCGCCAGCAGCTTGGTAGTGAGCTCCTACAATGAGCAGTTCTTC	CASSLVVSSYNEQFF
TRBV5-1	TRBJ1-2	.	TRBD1	TGCGCCAGCAGCTTAGAGACAGGGGACTATGGCTACACCTTC	CASSLETGDYGYTF
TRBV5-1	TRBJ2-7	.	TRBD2	TGCGCCAGCAGCTTGTCTGGGATTAGCGGGAGTCTCAACGAGCAGTACTTC	CASSLSGISGSLNEQYF
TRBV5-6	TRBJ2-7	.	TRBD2	TGTGCCAGCAGCTTTAGCGGGGCCCCCTACGAGCAGTACTTC	CASSFSGAPYEQYF
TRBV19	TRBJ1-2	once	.	TGTGCCAGCGGGCCGTTTCGGGACTACACCTTC	CASGPFRDYTF
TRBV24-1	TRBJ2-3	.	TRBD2	TGTGCCACCAGTGATCCGGGGACTAGCGGGGCCGCAGATACGCAGTATTTT	CATSDPGTSGAADTQYF
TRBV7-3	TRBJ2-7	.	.	TGTGCCAGCAGCTTAAGCAGTTCCTACGAGCAGTACTTC	CASSLSSSYEQYF
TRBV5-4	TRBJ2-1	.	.	TGTGCCAGCAGCCCGGATCTGTTGAGGAGGGAAGGAAATGAGCAGTTCTTC	CASSPDLLRREGNEQFF
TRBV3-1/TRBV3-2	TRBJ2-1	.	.	TGTGCCAGCAGCCAAGATCAAAGGGGTGAGCAGTTCTTC	CASSQDQRGEQFF
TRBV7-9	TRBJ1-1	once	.	TGTGCCAGCAGCTCCAACTTGGGGACACGTAACACTGAAGCTTTCTTT	CASSSNLGTRNTEAFF
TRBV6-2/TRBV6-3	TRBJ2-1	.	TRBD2	TGTGCCAGCAGTTATAAACCCCCACTAGCGGGGGGACACTACAATGAGCAGTTCTTC	CASSYKPPLAGGHYNEQFF
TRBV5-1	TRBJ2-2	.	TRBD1	TGCGCCAGCAGCCTGGGACAGGGGAACACCGGGGAGCTGTTTTTT	CASSLGQGNTGELFF
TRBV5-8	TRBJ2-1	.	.	TGTGCCAGCAGCTTGGTAGGACTCCGCAATGAGCAGTTCTTC	CASSLVGLRNEQFF
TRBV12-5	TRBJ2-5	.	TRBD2	TGTGCTAGTGGTTTGGGACTAGCGGCGCGAGAGACCCAGTACTTC	CASGLGLAARETQYF
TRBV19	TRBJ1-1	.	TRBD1	TGTGCCAGTAGTTTTCCTGGACAGGGGGCTTGGACTGAAGCTTTCTTT	CASSFPGQGAWTEAFF
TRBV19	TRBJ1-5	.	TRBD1	TGTGCCAGTAGATGGACAGGGGATTATGGTCAGCCCCAGCATTTT	CASRWTGDYGQPQHF
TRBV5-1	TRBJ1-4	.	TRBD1	TGCGCCAGCAGGACAGGGGGCTCTTTGGAAAAACTGTTTTTT	CASRTGGSLEKLFF
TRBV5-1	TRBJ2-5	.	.	TGCGCCAGCAGCTTGTCCAATACAGGGCAAGAGACCCAGTACTTC	CASSLSNTGQETQYF
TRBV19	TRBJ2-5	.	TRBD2	TGTGCCAGTAGGGTCGGGACTAGCGGGAGTGGCCAAGAGACCCAGTACTTC	CASRVGTSGSGQETQYF
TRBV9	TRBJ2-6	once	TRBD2	TGTGCCAGCAGCGGGACTAGCGGGTACATGGGCTCTGGGGCCAACGTCCTGACTTTC	CASSGTSGYMGSGANVLTF